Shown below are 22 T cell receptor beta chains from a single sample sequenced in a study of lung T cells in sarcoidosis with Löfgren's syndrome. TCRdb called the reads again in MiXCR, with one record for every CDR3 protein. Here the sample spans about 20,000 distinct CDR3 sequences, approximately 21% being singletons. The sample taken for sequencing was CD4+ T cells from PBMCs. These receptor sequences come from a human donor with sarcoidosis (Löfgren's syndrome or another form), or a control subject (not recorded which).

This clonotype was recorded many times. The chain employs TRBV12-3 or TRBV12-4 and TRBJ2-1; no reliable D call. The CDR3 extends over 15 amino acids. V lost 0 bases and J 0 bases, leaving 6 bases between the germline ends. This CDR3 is CASSLAGSSYNEQFF. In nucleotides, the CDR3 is TGTGCCAGCAGTTTAGCGGGCAGCTCCTACAATGAGCAGTTCTTC.

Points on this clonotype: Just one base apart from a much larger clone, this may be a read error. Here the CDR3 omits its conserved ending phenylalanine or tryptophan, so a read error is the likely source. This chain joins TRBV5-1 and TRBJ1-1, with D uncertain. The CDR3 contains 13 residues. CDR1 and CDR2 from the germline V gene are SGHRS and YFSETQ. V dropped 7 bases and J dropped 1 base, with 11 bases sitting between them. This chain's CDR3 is CASQQTSNTEAFL. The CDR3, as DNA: TGCGCCAGCCAACAGACATCGAACACTGAAGCTTTCCTT.

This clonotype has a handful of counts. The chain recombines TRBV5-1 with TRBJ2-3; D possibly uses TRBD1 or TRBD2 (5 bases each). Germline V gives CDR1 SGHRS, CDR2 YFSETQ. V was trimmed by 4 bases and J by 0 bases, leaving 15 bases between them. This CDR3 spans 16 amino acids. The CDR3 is CASSPGPRLSTDTQYF. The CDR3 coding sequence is TGCGCCAGCAGCCCGGGACCACGACTTAGCACAGATACGCAGTATTTT.

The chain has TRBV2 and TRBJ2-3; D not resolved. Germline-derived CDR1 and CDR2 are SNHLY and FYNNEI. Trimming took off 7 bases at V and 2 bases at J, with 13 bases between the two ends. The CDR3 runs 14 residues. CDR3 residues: CASIQREYTDTQYF. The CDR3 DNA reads TGTGCCAGCATCCAAAGAGAATACACAGATACGCAGTATTTT.

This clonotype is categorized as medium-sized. This CDR3 is CASLGNRDRVNYGYTF. Here the CDR3 DNA reads TGTGCCAGCCTAGGGAACCGGGACAGGGTAAACTATGGCTACACCTTC. V and J are TRBV28 and TRBJ1-2; 9 bases line up with TRBD1. CDR3 size: 16 residues. Looked up from germline, CDR1 is MDHEN and CDR2 is SYDVKM. The V and J ends lost 8 bases and 2 bases, in that order; junction bases with no gene match: 12.

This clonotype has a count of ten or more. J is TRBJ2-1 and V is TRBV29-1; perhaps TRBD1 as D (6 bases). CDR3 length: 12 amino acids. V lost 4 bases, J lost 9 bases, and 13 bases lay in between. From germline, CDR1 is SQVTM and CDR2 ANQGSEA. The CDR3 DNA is TGCAGCGTTGCCCAGGGGTTTACTGAGCAGTTCTTC. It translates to CSVAQGFTEQFF.

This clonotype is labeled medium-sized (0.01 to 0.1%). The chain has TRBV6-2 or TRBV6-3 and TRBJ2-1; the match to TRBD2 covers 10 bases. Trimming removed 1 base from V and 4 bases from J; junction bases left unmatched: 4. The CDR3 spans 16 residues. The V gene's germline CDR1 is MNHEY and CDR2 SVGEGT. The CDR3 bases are TGTGCCAGCAGTTACTGGACTAGCGGAGCTTACAATGAGCAGTTCTTC. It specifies CASSYWTSGAYNEQFF.

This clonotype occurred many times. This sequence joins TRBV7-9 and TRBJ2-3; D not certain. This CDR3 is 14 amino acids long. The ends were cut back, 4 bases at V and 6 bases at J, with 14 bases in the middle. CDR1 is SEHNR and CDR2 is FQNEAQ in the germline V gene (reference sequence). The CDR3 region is CASSSLSRADTQYF. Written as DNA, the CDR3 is TGTGCCAGCAGCTCCCTTTCTAGGGCCGATACGCAGTATTTT.

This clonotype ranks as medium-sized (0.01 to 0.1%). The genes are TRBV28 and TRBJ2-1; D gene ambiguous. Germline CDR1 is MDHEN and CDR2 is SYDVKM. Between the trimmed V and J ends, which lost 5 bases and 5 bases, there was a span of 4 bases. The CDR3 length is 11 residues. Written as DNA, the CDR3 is TGTGCCAGCAGTCCTCACAATGAGCAGTTCTTC. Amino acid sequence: CASSPHNEQFF. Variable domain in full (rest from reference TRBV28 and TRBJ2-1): DVKVTQSSRYLVKRTGEKVFLECVQDMDHENMFWYRQDPGLGLRLIYFSYDVKMKEKGDIPEGYSVSREKKERFSLILESASTNQTSMYLCASSPHNEQFFGPGTRLTVL.

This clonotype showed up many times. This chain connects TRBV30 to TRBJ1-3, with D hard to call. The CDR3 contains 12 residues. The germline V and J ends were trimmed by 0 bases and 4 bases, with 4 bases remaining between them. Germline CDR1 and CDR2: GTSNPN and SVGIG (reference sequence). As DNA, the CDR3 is TGTGCCTGGAGTGTGGGGGGAAACACCATATATTTT. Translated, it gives CAWSVGGNTIYF.

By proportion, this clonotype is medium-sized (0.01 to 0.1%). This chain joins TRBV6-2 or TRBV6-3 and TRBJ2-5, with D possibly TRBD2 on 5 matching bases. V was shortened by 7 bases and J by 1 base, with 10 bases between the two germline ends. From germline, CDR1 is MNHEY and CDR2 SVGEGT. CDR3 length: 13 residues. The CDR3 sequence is CASNRGLQETQYF. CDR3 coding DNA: TGTGCCAGCAATAGAGGACTCCAAGAGACCCAGTACTTC.

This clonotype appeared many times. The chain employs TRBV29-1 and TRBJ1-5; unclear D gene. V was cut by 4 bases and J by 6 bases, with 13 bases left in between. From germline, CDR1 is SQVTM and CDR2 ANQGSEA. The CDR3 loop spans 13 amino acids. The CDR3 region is CSVAPGWSQPQHF. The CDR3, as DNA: TGCAGCGTTGCGCCGGGGTGGAGTCAGCCCCAGCATTTT.

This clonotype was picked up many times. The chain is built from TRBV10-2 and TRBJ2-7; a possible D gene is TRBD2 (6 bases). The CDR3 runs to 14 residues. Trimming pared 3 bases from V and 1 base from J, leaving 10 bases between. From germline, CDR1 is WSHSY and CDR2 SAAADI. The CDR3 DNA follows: TGCGCCAGCAGTGAAGGGACTCCTTCCTACGAGCAGTACTTC. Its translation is CASSEGTPSYEQYF.

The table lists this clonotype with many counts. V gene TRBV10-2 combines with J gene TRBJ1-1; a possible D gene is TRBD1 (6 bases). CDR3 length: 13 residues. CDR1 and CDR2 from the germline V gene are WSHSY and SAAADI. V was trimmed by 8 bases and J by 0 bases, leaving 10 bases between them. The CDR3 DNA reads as TGCGCCAGCGCAAGGGGGATGAACACTGAAGCTTTCTTT. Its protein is CASARGMNTEAFF.

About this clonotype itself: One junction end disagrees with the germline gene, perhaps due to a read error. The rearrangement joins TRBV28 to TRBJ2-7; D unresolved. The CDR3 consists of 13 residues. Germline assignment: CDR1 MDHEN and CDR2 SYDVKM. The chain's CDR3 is CASSPIELSEQYF. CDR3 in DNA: TGTGCCAGCAGCCCTATCGAGTTGAGCGAGCAGTATTTC.

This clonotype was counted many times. CDR3 in DNA: TGCAGTGCTAGAGTACAGACCCATAGCAATCAGCCCCAGCATTTT. Residues: CSARVQTHSNQPQHF. The chain links TRBV20-1 to TRBJ1-5; D is unresolved. Germline CDR1 reads DFQATT; CDR2 reads SNEGSKA (reference sequence). The CDR3 is 15 amino acids. Trimming pared 1 base from V and 0 bases from J, leaving 10 bases between.

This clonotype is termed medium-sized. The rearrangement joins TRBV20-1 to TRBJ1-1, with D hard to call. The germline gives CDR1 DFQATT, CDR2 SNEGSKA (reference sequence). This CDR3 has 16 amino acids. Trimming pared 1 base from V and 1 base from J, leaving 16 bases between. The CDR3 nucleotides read TGCAGTGCTAGAGGGGTTAAGGAGGGCTCGAACACTGAAGCTTTCTTT. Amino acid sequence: CSARGVKEGSNTEAFF.

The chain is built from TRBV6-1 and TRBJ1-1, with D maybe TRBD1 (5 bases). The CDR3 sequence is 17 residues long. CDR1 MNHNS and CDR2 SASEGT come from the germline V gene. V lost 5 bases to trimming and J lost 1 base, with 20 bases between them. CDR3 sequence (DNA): TGTGCCAGCAGTAAACGCCCGGATAGGGGCTCGAACACTGAAGCTTTCTTT. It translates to CASSKRPDRGSNTEAFF.

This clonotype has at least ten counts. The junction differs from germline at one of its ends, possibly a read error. CDR3 residues: CASSERLDNERFF. The CDR3 DNA reads as TGTGCCAGCAGTGAAAGACTAGACAATGAGCGGTTCTTC. The rearrangement uses TRBV2 and TRBJ2-1; perhaps TRBD2 as D (6 bases). Per germline, CDR1 SNHLY and CDR2 FYNNEI. The CDR3 totals 13 residues.

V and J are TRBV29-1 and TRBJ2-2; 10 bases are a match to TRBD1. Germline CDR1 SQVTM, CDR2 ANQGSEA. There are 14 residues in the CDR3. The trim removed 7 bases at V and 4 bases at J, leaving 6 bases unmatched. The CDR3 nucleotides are TGCAGCGGTAGACAGGGGGCCGGCACCGGGGAGCTGTTTTTT. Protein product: CSGRQGAGTGELFF.

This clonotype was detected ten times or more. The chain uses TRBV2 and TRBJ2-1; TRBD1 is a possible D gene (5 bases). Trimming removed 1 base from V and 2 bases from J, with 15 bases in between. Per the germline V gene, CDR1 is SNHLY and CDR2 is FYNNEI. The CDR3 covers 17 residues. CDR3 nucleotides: TGTGCCAGCAGTGAAGAGCTACCTAGGGGCGCCTACAATGAGCAGTTCTTC. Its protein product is CASSEELPRGAYNEQFF.

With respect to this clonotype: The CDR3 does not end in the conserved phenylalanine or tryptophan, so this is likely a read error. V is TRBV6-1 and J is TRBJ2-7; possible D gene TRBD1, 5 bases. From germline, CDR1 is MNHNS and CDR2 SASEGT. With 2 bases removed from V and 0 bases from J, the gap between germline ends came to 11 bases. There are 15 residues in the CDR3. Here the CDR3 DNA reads TGTGCCAGCAGTGAACAGGGCCTCAGCTCCTACGAGCAGTACTCC. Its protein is CASSEQGLSSYEQYS.